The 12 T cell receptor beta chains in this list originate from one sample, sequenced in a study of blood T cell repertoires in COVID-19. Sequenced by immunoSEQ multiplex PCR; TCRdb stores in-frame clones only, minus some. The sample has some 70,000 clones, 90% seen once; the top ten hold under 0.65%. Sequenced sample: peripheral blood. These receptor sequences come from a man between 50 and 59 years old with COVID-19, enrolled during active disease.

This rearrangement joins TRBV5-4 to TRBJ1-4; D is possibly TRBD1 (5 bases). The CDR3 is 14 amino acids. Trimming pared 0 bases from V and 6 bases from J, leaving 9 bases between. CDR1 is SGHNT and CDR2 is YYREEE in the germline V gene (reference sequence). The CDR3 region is CASSLDRWDEKLFF. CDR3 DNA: TGTGCCAGCAGCTTGGACAGGTGGGATGAAAAACTGTTTTTT.

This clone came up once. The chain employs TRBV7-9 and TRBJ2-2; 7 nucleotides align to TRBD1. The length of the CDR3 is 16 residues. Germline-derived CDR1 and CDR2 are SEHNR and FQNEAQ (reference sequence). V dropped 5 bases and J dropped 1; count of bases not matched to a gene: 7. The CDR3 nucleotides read TGTGCCAGCAGCAGTTCGGGACAGCAGAACACCGGGGAGCTGTTTTTT. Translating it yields CASSSSGQQNTGELFF. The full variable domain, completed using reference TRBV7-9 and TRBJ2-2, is DTGVSQNPRHKITKRGQNVTFRCDPISEHNRLYWYRQTLGQGPEFLTYFQNEAQLEKSRLLSDRFSAERPKGSFSTLEIQRTEQGDSAMYLCASSSSGQQNTGELFFGEGSRLTVL.

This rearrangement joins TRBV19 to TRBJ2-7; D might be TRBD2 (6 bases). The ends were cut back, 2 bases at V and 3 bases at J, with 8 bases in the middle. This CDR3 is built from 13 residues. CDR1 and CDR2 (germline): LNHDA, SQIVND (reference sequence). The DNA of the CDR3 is TGTGCCAGTAGTATAACGCGGGACTACGAGCAGTACTTC. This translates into CASSITRDYEQYF.

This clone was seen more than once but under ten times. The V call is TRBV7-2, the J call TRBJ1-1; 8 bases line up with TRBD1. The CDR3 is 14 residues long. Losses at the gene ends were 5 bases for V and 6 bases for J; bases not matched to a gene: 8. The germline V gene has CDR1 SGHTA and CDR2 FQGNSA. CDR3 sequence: CASSLQGELAEAFF. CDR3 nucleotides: TGTGCCAGCAGCCTACAGGGGGAACTCGCTGAAGCTTTCTTT.

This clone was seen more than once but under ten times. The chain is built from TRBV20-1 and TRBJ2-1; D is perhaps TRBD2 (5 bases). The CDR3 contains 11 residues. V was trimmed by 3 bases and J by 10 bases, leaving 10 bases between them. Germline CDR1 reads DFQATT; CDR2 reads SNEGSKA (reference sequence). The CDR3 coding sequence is TGCAGTGCTAGCCTAGCTGGGGAGCAGTTCTTC. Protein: CSASLAGEQFF.

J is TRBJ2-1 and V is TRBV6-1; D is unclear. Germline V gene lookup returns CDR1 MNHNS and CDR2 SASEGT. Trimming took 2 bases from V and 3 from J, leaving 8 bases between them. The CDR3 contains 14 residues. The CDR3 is CASSEPRSYNEQFF. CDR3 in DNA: TGTGCCAGCAGTGAACCCCGGAGCTACAATGAGCAGTTCTTC.

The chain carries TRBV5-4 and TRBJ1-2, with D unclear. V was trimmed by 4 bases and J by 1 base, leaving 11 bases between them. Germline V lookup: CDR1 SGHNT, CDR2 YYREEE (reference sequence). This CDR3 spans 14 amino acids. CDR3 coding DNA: TGTGCCAGCAGCAACCTACAGAGTAACTATGGCTACACCTTC. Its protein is CASSNLQSNYGYTF.

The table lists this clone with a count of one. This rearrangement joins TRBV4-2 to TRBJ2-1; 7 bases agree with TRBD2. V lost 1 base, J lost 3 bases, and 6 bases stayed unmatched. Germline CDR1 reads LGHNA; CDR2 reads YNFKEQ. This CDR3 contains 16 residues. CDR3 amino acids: CASSQAESGDYNEQFF. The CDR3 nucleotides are TGTGCCAGCAGCCAAGCCGAGAGCGGGGACTACAATGAGCAGTTCTTC.

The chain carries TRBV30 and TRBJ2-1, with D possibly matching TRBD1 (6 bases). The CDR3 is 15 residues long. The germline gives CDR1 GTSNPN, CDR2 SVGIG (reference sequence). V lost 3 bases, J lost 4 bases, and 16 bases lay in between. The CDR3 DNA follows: TGTGCCTGGAGCCACCAGGGGTACGATTACAATGAGCAGTTCTTC. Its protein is CAWSHQGYDYNEQFF.

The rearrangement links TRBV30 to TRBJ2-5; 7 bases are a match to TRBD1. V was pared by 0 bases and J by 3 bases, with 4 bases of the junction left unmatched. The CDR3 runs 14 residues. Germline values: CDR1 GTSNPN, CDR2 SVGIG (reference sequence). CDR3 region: CAWSVGTAEETQYF. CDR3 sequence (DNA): TGTGCCTGGAGTGTTGGGACAGCCGAAGAGACCCAGTACTTC.

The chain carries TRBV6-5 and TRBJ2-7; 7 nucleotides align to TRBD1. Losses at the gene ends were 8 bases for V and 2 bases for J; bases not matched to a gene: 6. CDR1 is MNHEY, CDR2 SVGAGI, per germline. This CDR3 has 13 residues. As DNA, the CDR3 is TGTGCCAGCGTACCGGGACAGACCTACGAGCAGTACTTC. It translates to CASVPGQTYEQYF.

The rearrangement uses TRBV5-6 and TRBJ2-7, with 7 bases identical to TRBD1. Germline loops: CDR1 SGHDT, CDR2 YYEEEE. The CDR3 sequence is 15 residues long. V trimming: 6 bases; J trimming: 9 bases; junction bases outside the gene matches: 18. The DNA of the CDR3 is TGTGCCAGCAACCAGGGACAGCCGAGGATGGGCGTGCAGTACTTC. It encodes CASNQGQPRMGVQYF.